Below are 12 T cell receptor beta chains sequenced from a single sample in a study of T cells after yellow fever vaccination. TCRdb reprocessed the 5' RACE reads via MiXCR and lists one record per CDR3 protein. The profile shows some 320,000 distinct CDR3 sequences, roughly 3.9% of them singletons. The sample consisted of PBMCs, taken 5 days after the yellow fever booster vaccination. The origin of the receptors is a man aged 18 to 30 who received the YFV17D yellow fever vaccine.

A few counts support this clonotype. The chain joins TRBV4-3 to TRBJ2-1, with TRBD1 as a possible D gene (5 bases). V was clipped by 0 bases and J by 6 bases, with 15 bases between them. The CDR3 has 16 amino acids. The germline gives CDR1 LGHNA, CDR2 YSLEER. CDR3 sequence (DNA): TGCGCCAGCAGCCAAGAACCCTCCAGGGTCTCCAATGAGCAGTTCTTC. This translates into CASSQEPSRVSNEQFF.

This clonotype appeared a few times. The rearrangement links TRBV9 to TRBJ2-3; 8 positions agree with TRBD2. V lost 6 bases to trimming and J lost 3 bases; unmatched junction nucleotides: 9. The CDR3 totals 15 residues. The germline V gene has CDR1 SGDLS and CDR2 YYNGEE. The CDR3: CASNPGTRWTDTQYF. CDR3 nucleotides: TGTGCCAGCAACCCCGGGACTAGGTGGACAGATACGCAGTATTTT.

This chain connects TRBV7-2 to TRBJ1-2; 7 positions agree with TRBD1. The CDR3 has 14 residues. The V gene end was trimmed by 5 bases and the J gene end by 3 bases; junction bases not matched to a gene: 6. From germline, CDR1 is SGHTA and CDR2 FQGNSA. CDR3 residues: CASSAQGGYYGYTF. The CDR3 nucleotides are TGTGCCAGCAGCGCGCAAGGGGGCTACTATGGCTACACCTTC.

This rearrangement joins TRBV6-2 or TRBV6-3 to TRBJ2-1; 7 bases align to TRBD2. Looked up from germline, CDR1 is MNHEY and CDR2 is SVGEGT. V gave up 8 bases and J gave up 10 bases; unmatched junction bases: 11. This CDR3 has 13 amino acids. The CDR3, as DNA: TGTGCCAGCTTACCGGGGGGAAATGTCGAGCAGTTCTTC. Its translation: CASLPGGNVEQFF.

This chain uses TRBV4-1 with TRBJ2-7; D gene uncertain. Germline CDR1 MGHRA, CDR2 YSYEKL. The ends were cut back, 2 bases at V and 2 bases at J, with 4 bases in the middle. CDR3 size: 12 residues. The CDR3 loop is CASSQNTYEQYF. In nucleotides, the CDR3 is TGCGCCAGCAGCCAAAACACCTACGAGCAGTACTTC.

At least ten counts were recorded for this clonotype. The chain has TRBV5-1 and TRBJ2-2; D gene unclear. CDR3 length equals 14 residues. Germline CDR1 is SGHRS and CDR2 is YFSETQ. The V end lost 0 bases, the J end lost 5 bases, and 8 bases lay between the germline ends. The CDR3: CASSLASETGELFF. DNA for the CDR3: TGCGCCAGCAGCTTGGCCTCCGAAACCGGGGAGCTGTTTTTT.

This clonotype was seen more than once but under ten times. The chain joins TRBV11-2 to TRBJ2-5, with D perhaps TRBD1 (6 bases). Trimming left V 5 bases short and J 4 bases short, with 14 bases between. This CDR3 spans 14 amino acids. The V gene's germline CDR1 is SGHAT and CDR2 FQNNGV. In DNA, the CDR3 is TGTGCCAGCAGCCCCGGGACAAAAGGAGAGACCCAGTACTTC. This sequence encodes CASSPGTKGETQYF.

The rearrangement links TRBV7-2 to TRBJ2-6; 8 bases map to TRBD1. Germline V gives CDR1 SGHTA, CDR2 FQGNSA. CDR3 length: 17 residues. Losses at the gene ends were 6 bases for V and 4 bases for J; bases not matched to a gene: 11. The CDR3 is CASRLDRGAFGANVLTF. Written as DNA, the CDR3 is TGTGCCAGCAGACTTGACAGGGGCGCTTTCGGGGCCAACGTCCTGACTTTC.

The rearrangement links TRBV7-3 to TRBJ2-3; D assignment may be TRBD1 or TRBD2 (5 bases each). Per the germline V gene, CDR1 is SGHTA and CDR2 is FQGTGA. V was trimmed by 5 bases and J by 1 base, leaving 10 bases between them. This CDR3 contains 14 residues. This chain's CDR3 is CASSDRDGTDTQYF. CDR3 DNA sequence: TGTGCCAGCAGCGATAGGGACGGCACAGATACGCAGTATTTT.

This clonotype was seen more than once but under ten times. This rearrangement joins TRBV12-3 or TRBV12-4 to TRBJ1-5, with a possible D match to TRBD1 (5 bases). V was shortened by 3 bases and J by 6 bases, with 18 bases between the two germline ends. The CDR3 loop spans 16 amino acids. The DNA of the CDR3 is TGTGCCAGCAGTTTTACTGCCGACAGTCCCATTCAGCCCCAGCATTTT. Its translation: CASSFTADSPIQPQHF.

This clonotype has only a few counts. The chain links TRBV28 to TRBJ2-7, with 9 nucleotides matching TRBD1. V trimming: 6 bases; J trimming: 8 bases; junction bases outside the gene matches: 5. The CDR3 consists of 12 residues. Germline assignment: CDR1 MDHEN and CDR2 SYDVKM. CDR3 DNA sequence: TGTGCCAGCAGCGAACAGGGGGCCCAGCAGTACGTC. Translated, it gives CASSEQGAQQYV.

There are a few counts of this clonotype. The chain carries TRBV7-9 and TRBJ2-3; the D call may be TRBD1 or TRBD2 (5 bases each). The germline V and J ends were trimmed by 5 bases and 1 base, with 13 bases remaining between them. CDR3 length equals 15 residues. Germline loops: CDR1 SEHNR, CDR2 FQNEAQ (reference sequence). The CDR3 bases are TGTGCCAGCAGCCAAGAGGGGAAGGGCACAGATACGCAGTATTTT. Protein sequence: CASSQEGKGTDTQYF.